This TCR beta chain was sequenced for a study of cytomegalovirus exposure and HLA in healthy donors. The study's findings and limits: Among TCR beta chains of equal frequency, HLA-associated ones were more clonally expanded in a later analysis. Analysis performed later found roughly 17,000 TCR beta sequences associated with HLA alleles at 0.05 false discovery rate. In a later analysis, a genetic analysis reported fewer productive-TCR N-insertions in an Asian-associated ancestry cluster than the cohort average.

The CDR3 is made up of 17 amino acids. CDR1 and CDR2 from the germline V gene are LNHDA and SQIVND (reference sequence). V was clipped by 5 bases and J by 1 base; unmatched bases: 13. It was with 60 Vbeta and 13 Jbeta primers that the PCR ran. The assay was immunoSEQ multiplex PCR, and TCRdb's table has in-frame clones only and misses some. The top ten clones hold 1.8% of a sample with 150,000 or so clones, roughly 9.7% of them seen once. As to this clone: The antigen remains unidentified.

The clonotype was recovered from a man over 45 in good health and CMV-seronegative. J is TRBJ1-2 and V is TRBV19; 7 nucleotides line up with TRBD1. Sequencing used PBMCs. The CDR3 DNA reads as TGTGCCAGTAGTCCACCGGGACAGAGACTCTTTAACTATGGCTACACCTTC. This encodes CASSPPGQRLFNYGYTF.